The TCR beta chain under discussion was sequenced for a study of CXCR3-negative and CXCR3-positive naive CD8 T cells. CDR3 length equals 13 residues. The germline CDR1 and CDR2 sequences are SQVTM and ANQGSEA. Findings and caveats of the study: Naive CXCR3-positive and CXCR3-negative cells shared TRBV-TRBJ usage; memory cells diverged. CXCR3 expression partially decreased after cryopreservation; most assays used fresh PBMCs. In CXCR3-positive naive cells, the TRB CDR3s were more hydrophobic than in CXCR3-negative naive cells.

CD45RO-CCR7+CD27+CD95- cells counted as naive CD8+ T cells. Details on this clonotype: Antigen: not known.

Carrying UMI labels, the TRB cDNA libraries were prepared through 5' RACE. For each CDR3 protein, TCRdb gives one entry from its re-call of the 5' RACE reads, without DNA. The sample data list about 63,000 distinct CDR3 sequences. The material sequenced was naive CXCR3+ CD8+ T cells from blood. Subset specified: CD45RO-CCR7+CD27+CD95- naive CD8+ T cells expressing CXCR3 (TNR3+). This chain uses TRBV29-1 with TRBJ2-7. This TCR was sampled from a human donor in good health. Some clones in this sample may be carry-over from other donors' samples. CDR3 amino acids: CSVQAGNSYEQYF.